The following is a TCR beta chain sequence with its context. Its antigen is still unknown. CDR3 length: 14 amino acids. With V trimmed by 6 bases and J by 5 bases, 11 bases remained unmatched. Per the germline V gene, CDR1 is SQVTM and CDR2 is ANQGSEA. This sample stems from a study of OX40 agonist ivuxolimab in advanced cancers. TCRdb keeps only in-frame clones here, not all; method: immunoSEQ multiplex PCR. The sample lists around 2,900 clones, roughly 79% seen once, with around 19% in the top ten. Study findings and constraints: Partial responders dosed at 0.1-3.0 mg/kg displayed clonal expansion ranking among the lowest. Researchers report that CD8+ T cells had, on average, more expanded clones than CD4+. Doses of 0.1 to 3.0 mg/kg were accompanied by clonal expansion of CD4+ and CD8+ blood T cells by week 6.

Sequenced material: CD4+ or CD8+ T cells sorted from blood, taken in a trial of the OX40 agonist ivuxolimab. The V and J genes are TRBV29-1 and TRBJ2-3; the match to TRBD2 covers 7 bases. This TCR was recovered from an adult with an advanced solid tumor such as melanoma, head and neck, liver or kidney cancer. DNA of the CDR3: TGCAGCGTCCCGGGACTACCTTTGGGAGATACGCAGTATTTT. Amino acids: CSVPGLPLGDTQYF.